These 5 T cell receptor beta chains were sequenced from one sample in a study of blood T cells in healthy people across ages. It was with a sample-barcoded 5' primer and a J-beta primer mix that a second PCR of about 6 to 12 cycles was run. TCRdb called the 5' RACE reads again in MiXCR, with one record for every CDR3 protein. Among 600,000 to 900,000 distinct CDR3 sequences listed, roughly 25% were seen once. The same specimen was also included in a second study, on T cells of mothers and their children.

Material for sequencing was blood. The receptors shown here come from a boy aged 5-17 years in good health.

The rearrangement links TRBV29-1 to TRBJ2-1; possible D gene TRBD1, 6 bases. The CDR3 contains 14 residues. Germline CDR1 reads SQVTM; CDR2 reads ANQGSEA. V gave up 1 base and J gave up 4 bases, with 11 bases separating them. The CDR3 protein is CSVEGWDKYNEQFF. In nucleotides, the CDR3 is TGCAGCGTTGAAGGGTGGGACAAATACAATGAGCAGTTCTTC.

This clonotype was observed a handful of times. V usage is TRBV20-1 and J usage is TRBJ2-3; 12 nucleotides match TRBD2. The trim removed 6 bases at V and 1 base at J, leaving 2 bases unmatched. CDR1 and CDR2 from the germline V gene are DFQATT and SNEGSKA (reference sequence). This CDR3 is built from 14 residues. For the CDR3, the DNA is TGCAGTGCAAGACTAGCGGGGGGCACAGATACGCAGTATTTT. The encoded protein is CSARLAGGTDTQYF.

The chain joins TRBV27 to TRBJ2-1; 7 bases fit TRBD2. Germline V gives CDR1 MNHEY, CDR2 SMNVEV (reference sequence). This CDR3 contains 13 residues. The junction had 8 bases not matched to a gene; V was cut back by 5 bases and J by 10 bases. The CDR3 nucleotides are TGTGCCAGCAGTCCTACTAGCGAAGCAGAGCAGTTCTTC. Its translation is CASSPTSEAEQFF.

Remarks on this clonotype: Sequence at one end of the junction differs from germline and may be a read error. The CDR3, as DNA: TGTGCTAGCAGCTTAATAGACCAAGAGACCCAGTACTTC. Translating it yields CASSLIDQETQYF. The genes are TRBV7-7 and TRBJ2-5; unclear D gene. The CDR3 spans 13 residues. The germline V gene encodes CDR1 SSHAT and CDR2 FNYEAQ (reference sequence).

This clonotype was seen a few times. The CDR3 is CATNERTGGEVTQYF. The CDR3 DNA reads TGTGCCACCAACGAAAGGACAGGGGGCGAAGTGACCCAGTACTTC. This rearrangement joins TRBV21-1 to TRBJ2-5; TRBD1 was called by the table and not checked on the DNA. TRBV21-1 is described as a pseudogene. CDR3 length: 15 residues.